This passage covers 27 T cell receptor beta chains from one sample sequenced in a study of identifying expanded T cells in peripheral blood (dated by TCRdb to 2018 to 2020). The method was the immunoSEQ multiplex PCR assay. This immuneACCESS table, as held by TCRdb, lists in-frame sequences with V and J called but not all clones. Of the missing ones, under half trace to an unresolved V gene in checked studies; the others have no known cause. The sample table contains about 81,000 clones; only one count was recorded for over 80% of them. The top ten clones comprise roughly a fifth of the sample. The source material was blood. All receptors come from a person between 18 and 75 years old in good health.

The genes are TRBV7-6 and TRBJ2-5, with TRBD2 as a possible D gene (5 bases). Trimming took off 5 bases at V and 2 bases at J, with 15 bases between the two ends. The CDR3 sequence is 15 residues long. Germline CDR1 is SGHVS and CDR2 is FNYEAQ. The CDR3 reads CASSIGNSRQETQYF. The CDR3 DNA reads TGTGCCAGCAGCATCGGGAACAGTCGTCAAGAGACCCAGTACTTC.

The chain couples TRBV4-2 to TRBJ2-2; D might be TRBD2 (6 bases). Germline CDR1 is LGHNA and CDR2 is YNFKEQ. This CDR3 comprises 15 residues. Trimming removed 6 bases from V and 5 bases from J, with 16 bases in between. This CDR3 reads CASSTEGPLTGELFF. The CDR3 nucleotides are TGTGCCAGCAGTACGGAGGGCCCATTGACCGGGGAGCTGTTTTTT.

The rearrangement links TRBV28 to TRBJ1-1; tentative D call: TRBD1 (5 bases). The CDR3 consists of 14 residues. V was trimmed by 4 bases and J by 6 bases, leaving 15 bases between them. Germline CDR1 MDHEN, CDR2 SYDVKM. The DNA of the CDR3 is TGTGCCAGCAGTTCCTACTGGACATTGCCTGAAGCTTTCTTT. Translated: CASSSYWTLPEAFF.

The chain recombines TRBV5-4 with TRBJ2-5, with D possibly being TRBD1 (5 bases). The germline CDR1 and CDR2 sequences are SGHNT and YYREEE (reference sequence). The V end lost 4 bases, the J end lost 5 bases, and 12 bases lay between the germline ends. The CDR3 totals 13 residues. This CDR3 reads CASSVQGFETQYF. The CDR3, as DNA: TGTGCCAGCAGCGTCCAGGGTTTCGAGACCCAGTACTTC.

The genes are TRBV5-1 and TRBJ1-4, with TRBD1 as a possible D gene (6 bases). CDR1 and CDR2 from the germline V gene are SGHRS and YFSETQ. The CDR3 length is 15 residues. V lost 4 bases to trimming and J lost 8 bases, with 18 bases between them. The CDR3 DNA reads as TGCGCCAGCAGCCTCCGATCGGAAAGGGGGGAAAAACTGTTTTTT. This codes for CASSLRSERGEKLFF.

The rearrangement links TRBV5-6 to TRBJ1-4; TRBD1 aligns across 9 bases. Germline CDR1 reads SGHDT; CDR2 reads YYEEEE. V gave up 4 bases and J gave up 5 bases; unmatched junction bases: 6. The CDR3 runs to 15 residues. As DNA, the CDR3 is TGTGCCAGCAGCACGCCGGGACAGGGAAATGAAAAACTGTTTTTT. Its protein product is CASSTPGQGNEKLFF.

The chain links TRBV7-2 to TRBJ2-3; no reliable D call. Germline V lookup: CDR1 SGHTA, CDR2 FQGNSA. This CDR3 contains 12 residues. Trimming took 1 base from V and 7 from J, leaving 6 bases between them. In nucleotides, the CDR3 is TGTGCCAGCAGCTTAGGAGACCATACGCAGTATTTT. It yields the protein CASSLGDHTQYF. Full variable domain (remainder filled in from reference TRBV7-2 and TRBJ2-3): GAGVSQSPSNKVTEKGKDVELRCDPISGHTALYWYRQSLGQGLEFLIYFQGNSAPDKSGLPSDRFSAERTGGSVSTLTIQRTQQEDSAVYLCASSLGDHTQYFGPGTRLTVL.

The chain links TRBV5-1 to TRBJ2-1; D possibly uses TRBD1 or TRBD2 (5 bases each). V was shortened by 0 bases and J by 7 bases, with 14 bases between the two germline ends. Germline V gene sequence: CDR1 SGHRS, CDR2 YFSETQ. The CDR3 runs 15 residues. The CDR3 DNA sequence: TGCGCCAGCAGCTTGGGAACTCTGGGGGTGAATGAGCAGTTCTTC. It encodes CASSLGTLGVNEQFF.

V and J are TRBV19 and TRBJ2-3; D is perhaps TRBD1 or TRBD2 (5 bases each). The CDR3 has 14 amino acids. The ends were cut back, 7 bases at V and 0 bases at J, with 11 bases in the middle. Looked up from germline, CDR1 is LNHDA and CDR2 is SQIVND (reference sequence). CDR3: CASNLAGSTDTQYF. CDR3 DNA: TGTGCCAGTAATCTAGCAGGGAGCACAGATACGCAGTATTTT.

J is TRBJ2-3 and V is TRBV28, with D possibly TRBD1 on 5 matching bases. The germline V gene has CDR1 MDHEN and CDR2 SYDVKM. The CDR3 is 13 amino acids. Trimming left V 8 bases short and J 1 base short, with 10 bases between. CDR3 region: CASRTGGTDTQYF. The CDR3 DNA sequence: TGTGCCAGCCGTACAGGAGGCACAGATACGCAGTATTTT.

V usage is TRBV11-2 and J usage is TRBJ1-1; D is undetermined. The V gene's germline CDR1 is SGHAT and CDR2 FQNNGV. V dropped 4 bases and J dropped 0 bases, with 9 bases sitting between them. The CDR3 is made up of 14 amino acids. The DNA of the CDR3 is TGTGCCAGCAGCTCCTCCCGAATGAACACTGAAGCTTTCTTT. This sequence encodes CASSSSRMNTEAFF.

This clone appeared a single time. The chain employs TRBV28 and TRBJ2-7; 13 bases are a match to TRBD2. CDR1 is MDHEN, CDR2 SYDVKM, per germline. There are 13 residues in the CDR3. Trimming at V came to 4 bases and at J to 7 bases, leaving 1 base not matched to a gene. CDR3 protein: CASSWGLAGEQYF. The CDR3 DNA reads TGTGCCAGCAGTTGGGGACTAGCGGGGGAGCAGTACTTC.

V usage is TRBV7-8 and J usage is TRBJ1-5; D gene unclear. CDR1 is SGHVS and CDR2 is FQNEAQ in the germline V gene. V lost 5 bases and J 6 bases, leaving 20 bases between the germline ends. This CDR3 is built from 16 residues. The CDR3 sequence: CASSPSRRFEGQPQHF. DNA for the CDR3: TGTGCCAGCAGCCCCAGCAGACGGTTCGAGGGTCAGCCCCAGCATTTT.

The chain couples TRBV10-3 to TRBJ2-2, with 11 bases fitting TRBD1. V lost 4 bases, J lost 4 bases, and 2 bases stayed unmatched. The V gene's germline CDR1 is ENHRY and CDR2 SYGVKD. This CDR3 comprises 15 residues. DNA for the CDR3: TGTGCCATCAGTGGGGGACAGGGGGGCACCGGGGAGCTGTTTTTT. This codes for CAISGGQGGTGELFF.

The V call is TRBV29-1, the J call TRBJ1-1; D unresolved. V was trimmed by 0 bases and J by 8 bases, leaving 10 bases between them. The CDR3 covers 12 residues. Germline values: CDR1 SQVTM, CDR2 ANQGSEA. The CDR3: CSVEEPRYEAFF. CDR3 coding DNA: TGCAGCGTTGAAGAACCGCGATACGAAGCTTTCTTT.

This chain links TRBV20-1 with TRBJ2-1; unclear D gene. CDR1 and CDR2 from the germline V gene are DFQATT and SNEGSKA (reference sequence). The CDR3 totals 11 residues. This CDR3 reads CSYLSYNEQFF. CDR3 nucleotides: TGCTCGTACCTTTCCTACAATGAGCAGTTCTTC.

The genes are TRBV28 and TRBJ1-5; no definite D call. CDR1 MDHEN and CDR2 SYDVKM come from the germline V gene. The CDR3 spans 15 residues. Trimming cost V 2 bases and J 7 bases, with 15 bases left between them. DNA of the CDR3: TGTGCCAGCAGTTTAACGCAGGCAATGACGCAGCCCCAGCATTTT. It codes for CASSLTQAMTQPQHF. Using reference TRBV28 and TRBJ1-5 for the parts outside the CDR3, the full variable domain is DVKVTQSSRYLVKRTGEKVFLECVQDMDHENMFWYRQDPGLGLRLIYFSYDVKMKEKGDIPEGYSVSREKKERFSLILESASTNQTSMYLCASSLTQAMTQPQHFGDGTRLSIL.

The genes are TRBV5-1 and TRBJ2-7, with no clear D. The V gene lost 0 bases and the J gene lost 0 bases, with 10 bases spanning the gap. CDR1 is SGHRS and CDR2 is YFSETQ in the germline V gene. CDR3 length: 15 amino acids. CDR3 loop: CASSLGQTSSYEQYF. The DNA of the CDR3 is TGCGCCAGCAGCTTGGGGCAGACAAGCTCCTACGAGCAGTACTTC.

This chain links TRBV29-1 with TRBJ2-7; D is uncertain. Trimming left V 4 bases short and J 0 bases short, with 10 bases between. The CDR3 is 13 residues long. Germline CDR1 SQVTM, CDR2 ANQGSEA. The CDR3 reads CSVVKGSSYEQYF. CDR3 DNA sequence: TGCAGCGTTGTTAAAGGCAGCTCCTACGAGCAGTACTTC.

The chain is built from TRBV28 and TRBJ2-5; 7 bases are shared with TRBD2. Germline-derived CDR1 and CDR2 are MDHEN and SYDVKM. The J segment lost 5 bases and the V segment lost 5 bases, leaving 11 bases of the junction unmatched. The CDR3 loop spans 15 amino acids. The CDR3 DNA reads TGTGCCAGCAGTCCCCAACGGCGGGAGTTGGAGACCCAGTACTTC. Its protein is CASSPQRRELETQYF.

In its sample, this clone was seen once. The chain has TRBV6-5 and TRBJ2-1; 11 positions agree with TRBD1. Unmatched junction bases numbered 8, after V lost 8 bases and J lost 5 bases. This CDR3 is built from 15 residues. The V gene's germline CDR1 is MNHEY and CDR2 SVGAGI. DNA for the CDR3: TGTGCCAGCCAGGGTGGACAGGGGGCAAACAATGAGCAGTTCTTC. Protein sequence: CASQGGQGANNEQFF.

The CDR3 bases are TGTGCCAGTAAACAGGGTTCTGATCGCGCTGAAGCTTTCTTT. Its protein product is CASKQGSDRAEAFF. The genes are TRBV7-3 and TRBJ1-1; D may be TRBD1 (6 bases). The CDR3 is 14 amino acids. V was pared by 9 bases and J by 6 bases, with 20 bases between. CDR1 and CDR2 from the germline V gene are SGHTA and FQGTGA.

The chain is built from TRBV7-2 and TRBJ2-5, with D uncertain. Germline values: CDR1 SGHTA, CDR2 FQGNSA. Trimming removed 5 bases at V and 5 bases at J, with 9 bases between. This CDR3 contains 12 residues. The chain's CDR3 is CASSLGLETQYF. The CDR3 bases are TGTGCCAGCAGCCTCGGGTTGGAGACCCAGTACTTC.

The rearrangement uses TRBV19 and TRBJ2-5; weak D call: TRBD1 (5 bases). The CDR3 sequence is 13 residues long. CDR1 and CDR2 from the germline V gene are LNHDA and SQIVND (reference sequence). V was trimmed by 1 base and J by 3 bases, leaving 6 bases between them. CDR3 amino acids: CASSIAREETQYF. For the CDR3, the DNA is TGTGCCAGTAGTATAGCCAGGGAAGAGACCCAGTACTTC.

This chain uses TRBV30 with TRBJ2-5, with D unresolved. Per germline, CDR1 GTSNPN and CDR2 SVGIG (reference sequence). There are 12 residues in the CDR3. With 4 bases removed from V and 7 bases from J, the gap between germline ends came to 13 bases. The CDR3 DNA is TGTGCCTGGACCCCCTCCTTGGGGACCCAGTACTTC. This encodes CAWTPSLGTQYF.

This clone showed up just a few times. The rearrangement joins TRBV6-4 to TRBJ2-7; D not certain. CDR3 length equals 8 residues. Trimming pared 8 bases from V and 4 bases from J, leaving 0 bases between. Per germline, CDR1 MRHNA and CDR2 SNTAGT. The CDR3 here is CASYEQYF. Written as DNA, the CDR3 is TGTGCCAGCTACGAGCAGTACTTC.

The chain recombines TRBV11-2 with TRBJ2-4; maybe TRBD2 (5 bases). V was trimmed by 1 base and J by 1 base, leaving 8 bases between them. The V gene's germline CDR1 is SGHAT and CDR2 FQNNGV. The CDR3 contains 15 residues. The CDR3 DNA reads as TGTGCCAGCAGCTTAGGCTCGGGGGCCAAAAACATTCAGTACTTC. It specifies CASSLGSGAKNIQYF.